One and the same sample provided the 32 T cell receptor beta chains below, sequenced in a study of high-grade serous ovarian cancer treatment subgroups. Tumor samples were taken before definitive surgery or chemotherapy. The repertoire was sequenced with immunoSEQ multiplex PCR; TCRdb's copy has only in-frame clones and lacks some. This table holds some 40,000 clones, over 60% found once. Sequences were obtained from tumor tissue. The origin of the receptors is a human donor with high-grade serous ovarian cancer.

This clone was picked up a small number of times. The chain carries TRBV6-6 and TRBJ2-2, with D perhaps given as TRBD1 or TRBD2 (5 bases each). Trimming took off 8 bases at V and 4 bases at J, with 14 bases between the two ends. Germline V gene lookup returns CDR1 MNHNY and CDR2 SVGAGI (reference sequence). This CDR3 is built from 14 residues. The CDR3 here is CASSPYGTTGELFF. DNA of the CDR3: TGTGCCAGCTCCCCCTACGGGACCACCGGGGAGCTGTTTTTT.

This clone turned up a few times. The chain recombines TRBV4-1 with TRBJ1-2; no clear D gene. The ends were cut back, 2 bases at V and 8 bases at J, with 18 bases in the middle. CDR3 length: 15 residues. Per the germline V gene, CDR1 is MGHRA and CDR2 is YSYEKL. In DNA, the CDR3 is TGCGCCAGCAGCCAACAGGTCGCCCAAGTATGGGGCTACACCTTC. Its protein is CASSQQVAQVWGYTF.

The chain employs TRBV4-3 and TRBJ1-4; no definite D call. Trimming took off 4 bases at V and 4 bases at J, with 10 bases between the two ends. Germline V CDR1 and CDR2: LGHNA, YSLEER. The CDR3 covers 14 residues. In nucleotides, the CDR3 is TGCGCCAGCAGCCGCCGGGCTTTTAATGAAAAACTGTTTTTT. This translates into CASSRRAFNEKLFF.

This rearrangement joins TRBV7-2 to TRBJ2-1, with 7 bases lining up with TRBD1. The CDR3 loop spans 15 amino acids. Germline CDR1 and CDR2: SGHTA and FQGNSA. Unmatched junction bases numbered 11, after V lost 4 bases and J lost 8 bases. CDR3 amino acids: CASSYDRVGVYEQFF. The CDR3 region has the DNA TGTGCCAGCAGCTATGACAGGGTGGGGGTCTATGAGCAGTTCTTC.

The CDR3 DNA is TGTGCCAGCAGCCAAGATCATGCGGGAGTGTGCTATGAGCAGTTCTTC. This gives the protein CASSQDHAGVCYEQFF. The chain has TRBV4-2 and TRBJ2-1; the match to TRBD2 covers 7 bases. CDR1 is LGHNA, CDR2 YNFKEQ, per germline. This CDR3 has 16 residues. Trimming took 0 bases from V and 8 from J; bases not matched to a gene: 10.

CDR3 nucleotide sequence: TGTGCCAGCAGTCCCCCCCGCCGAGCAGATACGCAGTATTTT. Its protein product is CASSPPRRADTQYF. This rearrangement joins TRBV6-1 to TRBJ2-3; the D is unclear. CDR1 is MNHNS and CDR2 is SASEGT in the germline V gene. The CDR3 loop spans 14 amino acids. Trimming pared 5 bases from V and 4 bases from J, leaving 13 bases between.

The J gene is TRBJ2-3, the V gene TRBV7-2, with 8 nucleotides matching TRBD2. The CDR3 sequence is 15 residues long. Trimming at V came to 5 bases and at J to 2 bases, leaving 6 bases not matched to a gene. Germline CDR1 and CDR2: SGHTA and FQGNSA. The DNA of the CDR3 is TGTGCCAGCAGCCATAGCGGGACGACCACAGATACGCAGTATTTT. Translating gives CASSHSGTTTDTQYF.

V and J are TRBV19 and TRBJ2-1, with 9 bases aligning to TRBD1. This CDR3 is built from 16 residues. The trim removed 3 bases at V and 4 bases at J, leaving 7 bases unmatched. The germline gives CDR1 LNHDA, CDR2 SQIVND (reference sequence). The CDR3 coding sequence is TGTGCCAGTAGTATCCGGGGACAGGGCGCATACAATGAGCAGTTCTTC. Translating gives CASSIRGQGAYNEQFF.

The chain employs TRBV11-2 and TRBJ2-2; 9 bases match TRBD2. This CDR3 region has 16 residues. The trim removed 6 bases at V and 4 bases at J, leaving 9 bases unmatched. Germline CDR1 and CDR2: SGHAT and FQNNGV. CDR3 sequence: CASRLKGLASTGELFF. CDR3 DNA sequence: TGTGCCAGCAGATTAAAGGGACTAGCAAGCACCGGGGAGCTGTTTTTT.

The V call is TRBV19, the J call TRBJ2-1; D gene uncertain. Germline V gene lookup returns CDR1 LNHDA and CDR2 SQIVND (reference sequence). Trimming took off 6 bases at V and 8 bases at J, with 17 bases between the two ends. The CDR3 covers 14 residues. The CDR3 nucleotides read TGTGCCAGTAGCTCCCCGTATGGGTCAGATGAGCAGTTCTTC. This sequence encodes CASSSPYGSDEQFF.

V is TRBV18 and J is TRBJ1-2, with D hard to call. Trimming removed 2 bases at V and 8 bases at J, with 15 bases between. In germline, CDR1 is KGHSH, CDR2 LQKENI. The CDR3 is made up of 14 amino acids. Here the CDR3 DNA reads TGTGCCAGCTCACCAACGGACTCGCTCTGGGGCTACACCTTC. This encodes CASSPTDSLWGYTF.

This clone was found a few times. The chain employs TRBV19 and TRBJ1-5; 11 positions match TRBD1. This CDR3 spans 14 amino acids. The trim removed 5 bases at V and 7 bases at J, leaving 4 bases unmatched. The germline CDR1 and CDR2 sequences are LNHDA and SQIVND (reference sequence). CDR3 region: CASSPGTGGQPQHF. The CDR3 DNA is TGTGCCAGTAGTCCCGGGACAGGGGGACAGCCCCAGCATTTT.

V is TRBV27 and J is TRBJ1-1; D remains ambiguous. The length of the CDR3 is 13 residues. The V and J ends lost 8 bases and 0 bases respectively, with 10 bases between them. CDR1 and CDR2 from the germline V gene are MNHEY and SMNVEV (reference sequence). CDR3 in DNA: TGTGCCAGCGGAGGGCTCTTGAACACTGAAGCTTTCTTT. This codes for CASGGLLNTEAFF.

The chain employs TRBV5-1 and TRBJ2-1; 8 bases match TRBD2. Per germline, CDR1 SGHRS and CDR2 YFSETQ. The CDR3 has 14 amino acids. The V segment lost 3 bases and the J segment 8 bases; nucleotides outside the gene matches: 7. The CDR3 loop reads CASSWGGTRDEQFF. DNA of the CDR3: TGCGCCAGCAGCTGGGGGGGGACTAGAGATGAGCAGTTCTTC.

CDR3 in DNA: TGTGCCAGCAGTCCGCGGGGAGGGGGTCAGCCCCAGCATTTT. Translation gives CASSPRGGGQPQHF. V is TRBV28 and J is TRBJ1-5, with TRBD1 as a possible D gene (6 bases). The V end lost 5 bases, the J end lost 6 bases, and 14 bases lay between the germline ends. The CDR3 runs to 14 residues. CDR1 MDHEN and CDR2 SYDVKM come from the germline V gene.

The rearrangement joins TRBV29-1 to TRBJ2-2, with 8 nucleotides matching TRBD2. The CDR3 runs to 14 residues. Trimming at V came to 7 bases and at J to 6 bases, leaving 10 bases not matched to a gene. The V gene's germline CDR1 is SQVTM and CDR2 ANQGSEA. The CDR3 here is CSASSGARAGELFF. CDR3 nucleotides: TGCAGCGCAAGTAGCGGGGCGCGGGCCGGGGAGCTGTTTTTT.

V and J are TRBV5-6 and TRBJ1-2; TRBD1 agrees at 7 bases. With V trimmed by 5 bases and J by 7 bases, 8 bases remained unmatched. The CDR3 sequence is 13 residues long. Germline V gene lookup returns CDR1 SGHDT and CDR2 YYEEEE. The CDR3 region is CASSSGGIGGYTF. Written as DNA, the CDR3 is TGTGCCAGCAGTTCAGGGGGAATTGGTGGCTACACCTTC.

V usage is TRBV7-3 and J usage is TRBJ2-7; D ambiguous. The CDR3 totals 14 residues. The V gene lost 5 bases and the J gene lost 5 bases, with 16 bases spanning the gap. Germline V gives CDR1 SGHTA, CDR2 FQGTGA. The CDR3 coding sequence is TGTGCCAGCAGCCCCCGGGCGCAGAGTAACGAGCAGTACTTC. Translated, it gives CASSPRAQSNEQYF.

The chain links TRBV5-1 to TRBJ2-1, with 7 nucleotides matching TRBD1. The V segment lost 3 bases and the J segment 4 bases; nucleotides outside the gene matches: 7. The germline V gene encodes CDR1 SGHRS and CDR2 YFSETQ. The CDR3 length is 15 residues. In nucleotides, the CDR3 is TGCGCCAGCAGCTGGGGAGACAGGGATTACAATGAGCAGTTCTTC. This encodes CASSWGDRDYNEQFF.

A single count supports this clone. The V call is TRBV4-3, the J call TRBJ2-2; TRBD1 is a possible D gene (7 bases). Germline values: CDR1 LGHNA, CDR2 YSLEER. The CDR3 covers 17 residues. Between the trimmed V and J ends, which lost 0 bases and 1 base, there was a span of 12 bases. The CDR3 DNA follows: TGCGCCAGCAGCCAAGAGGGGGGACAGCTGAACACCGGGGAGCTGTTTTTT. This codes for CASSQEGGQLNTGELFF.

CDR3 protein: CASTSEAFF. CDR3 DNA sequence: TGTGCCAGCACCAGTGAAGCTTTCTTT. The chain uses TRBV6-4 and TRBJ1-1; D unclear. Trimming took 7 bases from V and 7 from J, leaving 4 bases between them. CDR3 length: 9 amino acids. Germline assignment: CDR1 MRHNA and CDR2 SNTAGT.

This clone was seen just once. The genes are TRBV27 and TRBJ2-2, with 12 nucleotides matching TRBD2. The ends lost 5 bases at V and 4 bases at J; junction bases unmatched: 11. The CDR3 spans 18 residues. Germline loops: CDR1 MNHEY, CDR2 SMNVEV (reference sequence). The CDR3 DNA follows: TGTGCCAGCAGTAACCCTAGCGGGAGGGCCTCGATCACCGGGGAGCTGTTTTTT. It specifies CASSNPSGRASITGELFF.

The chain joins TRBV6-6 to TRBJ2-3; 12 nucleotides agree with TRBD2. Trimming cost V 4 bases and J 3 bases; bases outside gene matches: 5. In germline, CDR1 is MNHNY, CDR2 SVGAGI (reference sequence). This CDR3 region has 16 residues. The CDR3 here is CASSFGLAGSTDTQYF. The CDR3 bases are TGTGCCAGCAGTTTTGGACTAGCGGGATCAACAGATACGCAGTATTTT.

This clone was counted once. This sequence joins TRBV27 and TRBJ2-7, with D maybe TRBD2 (5 bases). Germline loops: CDR1 MNHEY, CDR2 SMNVEV (reference sequence). Deletions cut 2 bases from V and 2 bases from J, with 10 bases between. There are 14 residues in the CDR3. CDR3 region: CASSLRGSPYEQYF. The CDR3 nucleotides are TGTGCCAGCAGTTTACGAGGGAGCCCCTACGAGCAGTACTTC.

This sequence joins TRBV6-6 and TRBJ2-3; D ambiguous. The CDR3 spans 14 residues. V lost 6 bases, J lost 1 base, and 11 bases lay in between. The germline V gene has CDR1 MNHNY and CDR2 SVGAGI (reference sequence). DNA for the CDR3: TGTGCCAGCAGCTCATGGGCAGGCACAGATACGCAGTATTTT. Translation: CASSSWAGTDTQYF.

The rearrangement uses TRBV6-5 and TRBJ1-5; D perhaps matches TRBD1 (6 bases). CDR1 and CDR2 from the germline V gene are MNHEY and SVGAGI. The CDR3 totals 15 residues. Trimming stripped 6 bases from V and 9 bases from J, with 21 bases between. For the CDR3, the DNA is TGTGCCAGCAGCGCGGAAAACAGGGCCCGGGGGCCCCAGCATTTT. Translating gives CASSAENRARGPQHF.

The chain joins TRBV6-5 to TRBJ2-4; D remains ambiguous. Germline assignment: CDR1 MNHEY and CDR2 SVGAGI. This CDR3 contains 16 residues. V was trimmed by 0 bases and J by 1 base, leaving 10 bases between them. CDR3: CASSYSRAAAKNIQYF. The DNA for the CDR3 is TGTGCCAGCAGTTACTCACGGGCGGCGGCCAAAAACATTCAGTACTTC.

This chain connects TRBV4-1 to TRBJ2-2; TRBD2 matches at 10 bases. CDR3 length equals 18 residues. Trimming removed 0 bases from V and 4 bases from J; junction bases left unmatched: 8. From germline, CDR1 is MGHRA and CDR2 YSYEKL. This CDR3 reads CASSQDYRLAGVTGELFF. In nucleotides, the CDR3 is TGCGCCAGCAGCCAAGATTATCGGCTAGCGGGAGTCACCGGGGAGCTGTTTTTT.

This clone has a single count. This chain joins TRBV11-2 and TRBJ2-4; D tentatively reads TRBD1 or TRBD2 (5 bases each). Germline V gene data show CDR1 as SGHAT and CDR2 as FQNNGV. This CDR3 is built from 16 residues. Trimming removed 5 bases from V and 3 bases from J, with 17 bases in between. CDR3 residues: CASSQGPDGVKNIQYF. The CDR3 nucleotides are TGTGCCAGCAGCCAGGGCCCAGACGGGGTCAAAAACATTCAGTACTTC.

V is TRBV7-2 and J is TRBJ2-3; 7 bases fit TRBD2. Germline CDR1 is SGHTA and CDR2 is FQGNSA. Unmatched junction bases numbered 9, after V lost 3 bases and J lost 3 bases. The CDR3 runs 16 residues. CDR3 DNA sequence: TGTGCCAGCAGCTTCCGCCAAGGCGGGAGAACAGATACGCAGTATTTT. It yields the protein CASSFRQGGRTDTQYF.

This clone was seen more than once but under ten times. The gene calls are TRBV4-3 and TRBJ2-4; D possibly corresponds to TRBD2 (5 bases). CDR3 length: 14 amino acids. Trimming shortened V by 0 bases and J by 8 bases, and 11 bases separated the two germline ends. Germline-derived CDR1 and CDR2 are LGHNA and YSLEER. The DNA of the CDR3 is TGCGCCAGCAGCCAAGATCGGTCCGGGGACATTCAGTACTTC. Protein: CASSQDRSGDIQYF.

This clone has only a few counts. The chain combines TRBV28 with TRBJ1-2, with D perhaps matching TRBD1 (6 bases). CDR1 and CDR2 from the germline V gene are MDHEN and SYDVKM. V lost 11 bases and J 8 bases, leaving 12 bases between the germline ends. CDR3 length equals 10 residues. CDR3 sequence: CAVRGAGYTF. CDR3 in DNA: TGTGCCGTTAGGGGGGCCGGCTACACCTTC.